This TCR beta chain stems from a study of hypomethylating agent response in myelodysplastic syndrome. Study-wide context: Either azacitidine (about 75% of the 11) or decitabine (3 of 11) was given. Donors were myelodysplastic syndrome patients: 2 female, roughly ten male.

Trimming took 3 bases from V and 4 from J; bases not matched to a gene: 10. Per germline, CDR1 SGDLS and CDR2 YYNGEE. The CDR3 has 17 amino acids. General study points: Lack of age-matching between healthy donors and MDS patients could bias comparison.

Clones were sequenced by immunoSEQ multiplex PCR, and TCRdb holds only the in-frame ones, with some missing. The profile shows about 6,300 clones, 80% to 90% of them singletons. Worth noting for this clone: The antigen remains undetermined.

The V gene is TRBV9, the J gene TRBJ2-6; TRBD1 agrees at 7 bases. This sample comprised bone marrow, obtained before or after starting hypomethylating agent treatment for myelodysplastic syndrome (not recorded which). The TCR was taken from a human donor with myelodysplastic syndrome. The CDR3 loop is CASSETGVVGGANVLTF. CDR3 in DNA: TGTGCCAGCAGCGAAACAGGGGTAGTAGGAGGGGCCAACGTCCTGACTTTC.